This T cell receptor (beta chain) originates from a study of beta chain features in type 1 diabetes (dated by TCRdb to about 2018). As for the study more broadly: Patients and healthy donors did not differ in mean age, gender distribution, total cell number or subset yield. A total of around 110,000,000 sorted cells were examined across all samples, and RNA yield correlated strongly with the number of cells per subset. In the study, recently diagnosed type 1 diabetes patients and matched healthy donors were compared on the TCRB repertoires of their sorted circulating CD4+ T cell subsets. Naive and central memory subsets were obtained from all 30 or so donors, but regulatory and stem cell-like memory subsets were isolated from only 8 patients and about 8 healthy donors. Paper-wide results and their limitations: Sequencing cDNA rather than genomic DNA could over-represent highly expressing activated cells, although activation and CD3 levels did not differ between groups. At VDJ recombination sites, patients with type 1 diabetes made fewer insertions and deleted more nucleotides, a pattern implying thymic rearrangement abnormalities. Type 1 diabetes patients showed a moderate but significant shortening of TCRB CDR3 length in all four CD4+ subsets. Because the HLA sub-analyses included only small numbers of individuals, any influence of HLA type on TCRB rearrangement was left unresolved. Naive, central memory and regulatory TCRB repertoires appeared more similar among patients than among healthy donors. Shorter templates might have been favored by PCR, but patient and control samples were amplified and corrected together, so both groups would have been affected equally by any skew.

All of the isolated RNA was reverse transcribed with the High Capacity cDNA Reverse Transcription Kit, so expressed TCRB transcripts were sequenced. Deep immunoSEQ sequencing was applied to naive, central memory and regulatory T cell samples, giving an average of roughly 3.5 million total reads per sample. Sorted cells were lysed in RLT buffer and RNA was extracted with DNase-treated RNeasy Micro or Mini kits, depending on cell number. To prevent cross-contamination, each cell subset was processed individually, whereas patient and healthy donor samples were processed jointly. TCRB sequences were amplified from cDNA with the immunoSEQ multiplex PCR, producing 87-bp fragments spanning the CDR3 region. Amplicons were sequenced on the Illumina HiSeq platform. The authors processed their data as follows. PCR bias was computationally corrected using synthetic template baselines, reads within Hamming distance 2 were collapsed, and singletons that could not be merged were discarded. Reads were aligned to IMGT to assign V, D and J genes, CDR3 length, and insertions or deletions at six rearrangement sites. Within each subset, clonotype counts were normalized to sorted cell number, and only after that were true diversity and Gini coefficients computed with the tcR R package. Repertoire sharing was quantified using the overlap coefficient calculated on TCRB nucleotide sequences. As a proxy for the pre-selection repertoire, out-of-frame TCRB sequences from naive cells were analyzed. Here the immuneACCESS table is served through TCRdb, limited to in-frame sequences with V and J called. Missing clones are a known gap in these copies; in checked studies unresolved V genes cover under half, and the rest lacks a known reason. V and J calls and clone size follow that table, whereas D and trimming were derived from the DNA. Here the sample has approximately 400,000 clones; around 15% occur a single time. The leading ten clones occupy approximately 0.019% of the sample.

This clone was observed a handful of times. This receptor's antigen is unknown. Base qualities are not recorded, but no much larger clone differs from it by a single base. Its CDR3 holds 14 amino acids, cysteine through phenylalanine. The entry retains the CDR3 DNA only, 42 bases that are in frame from base 1. The germline V gene (reference sequence) sets CDR1 to SEHNR and CDR2 to FQNEAQ. Here V drops 7 bases and J drops 5 bases, and the junction holds 8 bases not matched to any gene. Each donor gave one peripheral blood draw, about 110 mL on average, collected into heparinised tubes. Using a panel that included CD45RO, CCR7, CD25, CD127, CD95 and CD27, naive, central memory, regulatory and stem cell-like memory CD4+ T cells were sorted on a BD FACSAria II. Purity was above 98% for every sorted population. PBMCs were isolated immediately by Lymphoprep density gradient centrifugation and stained directly without culture. So that batch effects would be minimized, each experiment stained and sorted samples in pairs, pairing one healthy donor with one patient.

The receptor was isolated from a woman aged 18-29 years in good health. The specimen sequenced was naive CD4+ T cells from blood. This specimen's cell subset or site label, per the study, means: true naive CD4+ T cells. In this chain, TRBV7-9 is recombined with TRBJ2-5; 9 nucleotides in the junction match TRBD2. The CDR3 loop reads CASTDSGSGETQYF. The nucleotides are TGTGCCAGCACCGATAGCGGGAGTGGGGAGACCCAGTACTTC.